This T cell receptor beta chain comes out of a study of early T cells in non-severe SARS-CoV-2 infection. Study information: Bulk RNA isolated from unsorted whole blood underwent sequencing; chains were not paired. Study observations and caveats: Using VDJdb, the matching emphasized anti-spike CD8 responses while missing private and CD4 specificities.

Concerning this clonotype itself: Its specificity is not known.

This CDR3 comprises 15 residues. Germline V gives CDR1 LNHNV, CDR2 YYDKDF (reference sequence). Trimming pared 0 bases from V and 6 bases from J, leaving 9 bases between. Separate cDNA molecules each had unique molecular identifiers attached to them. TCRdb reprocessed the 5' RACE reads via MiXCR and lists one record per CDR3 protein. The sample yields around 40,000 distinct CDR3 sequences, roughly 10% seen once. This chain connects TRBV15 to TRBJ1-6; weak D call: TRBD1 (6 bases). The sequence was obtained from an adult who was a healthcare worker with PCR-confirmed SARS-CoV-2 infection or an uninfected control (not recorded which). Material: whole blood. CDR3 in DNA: TGTGCCACCAGCAGAGATGGGGGCTCTAATTCACCCCTCCACTTT. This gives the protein CATSRDGGSNSPLHF.